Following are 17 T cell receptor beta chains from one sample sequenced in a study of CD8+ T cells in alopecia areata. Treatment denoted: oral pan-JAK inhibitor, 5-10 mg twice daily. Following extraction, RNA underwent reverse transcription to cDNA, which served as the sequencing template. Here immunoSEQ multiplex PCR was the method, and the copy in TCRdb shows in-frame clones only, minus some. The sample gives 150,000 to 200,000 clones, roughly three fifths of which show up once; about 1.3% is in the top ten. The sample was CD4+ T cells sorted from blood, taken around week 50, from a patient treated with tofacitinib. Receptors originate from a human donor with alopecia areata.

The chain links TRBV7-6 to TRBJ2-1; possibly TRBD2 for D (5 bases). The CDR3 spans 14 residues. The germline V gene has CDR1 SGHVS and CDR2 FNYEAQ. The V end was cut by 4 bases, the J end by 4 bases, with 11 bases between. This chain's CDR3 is CASSSPGSYNEQFF. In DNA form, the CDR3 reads TGTGCCAGCAGCTCCCCTGGGAGTTACAATGAGCAGTTCTTC.

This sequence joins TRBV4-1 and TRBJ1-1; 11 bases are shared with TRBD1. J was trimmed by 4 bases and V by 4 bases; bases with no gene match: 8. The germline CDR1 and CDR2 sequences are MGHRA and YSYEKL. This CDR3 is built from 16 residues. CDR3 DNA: TGCGCCAGCAGCCTAGGACAGGGGGCCGAGGGCACTGAAGCTTTCTTT. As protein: CASSLGQGAEGTEAFF.

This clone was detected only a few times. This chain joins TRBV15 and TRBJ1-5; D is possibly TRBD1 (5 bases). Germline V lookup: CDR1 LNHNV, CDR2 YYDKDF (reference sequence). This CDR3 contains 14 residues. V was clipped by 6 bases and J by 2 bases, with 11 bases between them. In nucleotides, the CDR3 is TGTGCCACCAGTTGGAGGGGTGGCAATCAGCCCCAGCATTTT. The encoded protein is CATSWRGGNQPQHF.

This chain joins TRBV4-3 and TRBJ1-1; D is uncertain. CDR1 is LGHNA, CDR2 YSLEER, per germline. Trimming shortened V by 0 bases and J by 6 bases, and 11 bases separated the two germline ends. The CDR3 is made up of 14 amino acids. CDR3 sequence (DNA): TGCGCCAGCAGCCAAGATACGACGAGATCTGAAGCTTTCTTT. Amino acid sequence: CASSQDTTRSEAFF.

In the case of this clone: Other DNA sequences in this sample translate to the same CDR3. The CDR3 DNA follows: TGTGCCAGCAGCCCTACAGGTCTGAACACTGAAGCTTTCTTT. Its translation: CASSPTGLNTEAFF. This chain joins TRBV11-2 and TRBJ1-1; tentatively, D is TRBD1 (5 bases). The CDR3 runs to 14 residues. Trimming took off 5 bases at V and 0 bases at J, with 10 bases between the two ends. The V gene's germline CDR1 is SGHAT and CDR2 FQNNGV.

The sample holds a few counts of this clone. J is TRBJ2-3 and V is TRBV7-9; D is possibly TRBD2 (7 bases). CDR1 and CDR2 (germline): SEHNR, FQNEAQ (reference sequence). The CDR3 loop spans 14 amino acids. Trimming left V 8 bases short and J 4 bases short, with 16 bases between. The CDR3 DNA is TGTGCCAGCCATTTGGGGGGGCGCGCAGATACGCAGTATTTT. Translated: CASHLGGRADTQYF.

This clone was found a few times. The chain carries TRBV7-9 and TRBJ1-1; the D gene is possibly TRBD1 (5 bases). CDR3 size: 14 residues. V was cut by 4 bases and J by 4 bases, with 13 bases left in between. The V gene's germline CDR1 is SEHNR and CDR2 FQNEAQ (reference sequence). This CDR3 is CASSSTAVSTEAFF. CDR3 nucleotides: TGTGCCAGCAGCTCGACAGCGGTGAGCACTGAAGCTTTCTTT.

In nucleotides, the CDR3 is TGTGCCTGGAGTGTCAACAGGGTCGACACTGAAGCTTTCTTT. Translation gives CAWSVNRVDTEAFF. This sequence joins TRBV30 and TRBJ1-1; weak D call: TRBD1 (6 bases). Trimming stripped 0 bases from V and 3 bases from J, with 11 bases between. Per germline, CDR1 GTSNPN and CDR2 SVGIG (reference sequence). The CDR3 runs to 14 residues.

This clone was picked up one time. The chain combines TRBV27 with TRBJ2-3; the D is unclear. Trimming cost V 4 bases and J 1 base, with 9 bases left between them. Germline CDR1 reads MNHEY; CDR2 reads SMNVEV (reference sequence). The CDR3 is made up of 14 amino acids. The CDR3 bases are TGTGCCAGCAGTTCTCCCATACGCACAGATACGCAGTATTTT. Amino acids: CASSSPIRTDTQYF.

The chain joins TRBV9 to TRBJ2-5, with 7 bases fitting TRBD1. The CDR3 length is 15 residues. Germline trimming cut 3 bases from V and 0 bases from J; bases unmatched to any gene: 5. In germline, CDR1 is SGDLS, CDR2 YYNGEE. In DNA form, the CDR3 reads TGTGCCAGCAGCGCCAGGGGGTCGTACCAAGAGACCCAGTACTTC. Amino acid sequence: CASSARGSYQETQYF.

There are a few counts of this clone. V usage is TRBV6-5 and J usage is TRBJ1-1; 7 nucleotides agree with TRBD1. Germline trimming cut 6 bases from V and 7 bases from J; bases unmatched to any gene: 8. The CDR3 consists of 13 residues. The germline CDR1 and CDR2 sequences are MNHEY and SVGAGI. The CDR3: CASSDRERVEAFF. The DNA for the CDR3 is TGTGCCAGCAGCGACAGGGAACGAGTTGAAGCTTTCTTT.

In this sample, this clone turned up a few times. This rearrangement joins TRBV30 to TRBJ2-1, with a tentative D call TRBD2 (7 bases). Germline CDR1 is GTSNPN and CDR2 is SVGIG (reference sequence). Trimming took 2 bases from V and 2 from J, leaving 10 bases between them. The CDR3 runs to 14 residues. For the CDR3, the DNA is TGTGCCTGGAGTCGGGGGGCCCCCTACAATGAGCAGTTCTTC. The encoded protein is CAWSRGAPYNEQFF.

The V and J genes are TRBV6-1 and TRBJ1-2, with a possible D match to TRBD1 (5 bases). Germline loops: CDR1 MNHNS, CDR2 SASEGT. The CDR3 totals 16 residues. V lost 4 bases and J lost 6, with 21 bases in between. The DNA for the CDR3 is TGTGCCAGCAGTGCGCCGGGGGTCCTACAGCCCAATGGCTACACCTTC. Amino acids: CASSAPGVLQPNGYTF.

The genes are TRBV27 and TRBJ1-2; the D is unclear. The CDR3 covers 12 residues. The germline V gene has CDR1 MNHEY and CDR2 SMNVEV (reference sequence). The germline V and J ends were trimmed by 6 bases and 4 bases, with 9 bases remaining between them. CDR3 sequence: CASRAVGYGYTF. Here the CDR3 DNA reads TGTGCCAGCAGAGCGGTAGGCTATGGCTACACCTTC.

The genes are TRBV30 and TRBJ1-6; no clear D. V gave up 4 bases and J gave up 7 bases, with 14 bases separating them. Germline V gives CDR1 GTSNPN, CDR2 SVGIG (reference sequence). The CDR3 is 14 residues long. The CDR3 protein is CAWNILDGNSPLHF. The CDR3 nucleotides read TGTGCCTGGAACATACTAGACGGGAATTCACCCCTCCACTTT.

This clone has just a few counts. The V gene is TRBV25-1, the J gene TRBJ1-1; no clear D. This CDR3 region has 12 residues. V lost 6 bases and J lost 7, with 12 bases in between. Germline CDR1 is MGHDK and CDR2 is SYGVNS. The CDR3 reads CASSSPTGEAFF. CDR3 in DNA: TGTGCCAGCAGCTCCCCGACGGGTGAAGCTTTCTTT.

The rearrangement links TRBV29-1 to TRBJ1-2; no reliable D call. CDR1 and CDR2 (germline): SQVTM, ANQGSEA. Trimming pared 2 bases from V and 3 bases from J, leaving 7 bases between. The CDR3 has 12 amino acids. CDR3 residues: CSVEFGDYGYTF. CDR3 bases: TGCAGCGTTGAATTCGGGGACTATGGCTACACCTTC.